Sequencing of this T cell receptor (beta chain) was carried out in a study of blood T cells in healthy people across ages. Findings and caveats of the study: With naive T cell percentage, TCR beta diversity showed a strong correlation.

Using a J-beta primer mix together with a sample-barcoded 5' primer, a second PCR was run for roughly 7 to 12 cycles. TCRdb re-called the 5' RACE reads with MiXCR, one entry per CDR3 protein. The table has about 680,000 distinct CDR3 sequences, around half seen once. Concerning this clonotype itself: The antigen is not known.

The TCR sequence derives from a woman between 55 and 75 years old in good health. The source material was blood.

The CDR3 reads CASSLFDRASYEQYF. The CDR3 region has the DNA TGTGCCAGCAGTTTATTCGACAGAGCCTCCTACGAGCAGTACTTC. The chain recombines TRBV27 with TRBJ2-7; tentative D call: TRBD1 (5 bases). CDR1 MNHEY and CDR2 SMNVEV come from the germline V gene (reference sequence). The V end was cut by 1 base, the J end by 0 bases, with 10 bases between. CDR3 size: 15 residues.